These 28 T cell receptor beta chains came from one sample sequenced in a study of breast tumors, draining lymph nodes, adjacent tissues. TCRdb used MiXCR to reprocess the multiplex PCR reads, holding one entry per CDR3 protein. The repertoire holds approximately 300,000 distinct CDR3 sequences, with about 30% as singletons. Samples came from axillary lymph nodes draining the breast cancer. Sequenced input: axillary lymph node tissue. The receptor set was obtained from a female donor with breast cancer. Some clones in this sample may be carry-over from other donors' samples.

This clonotype was picked up many times. V is TRBV9 and J is TRBJ2-5; 9 nucleotides line up with TRBD1. Germline V lookup: CDR1 SGDLS, CDR2 YYNGEE. This CDR3 has 18 residues. V lost 0 bases to trimming and J lost 4 bases; unmatched junction nucleotides: 13. The CDR3 reads CASSVGGRPGQGGETQYF. DNA of the CDR3: TGTGCCAGCAGCGTAGGGGGCCGACCGGGACAGGGTGGAGAGACCCAGTACTTC.

This clonotype was seen ten or more times. The chain uses TRBV20-1 and TRBJ2-7, with 10 bases identical to TRBD2. Trimming at V came to 4 bases and at J to 6 bases, leaving 6 bases not matched to a gene. The CDR3 sequence is 13 residues long. The germline V gene has CDR1 DFQATT and CDR2 SNEGSKA (reference sequence). The CDR3 bases are TGCAGTGCTAAAAAACTAGCGGGACCCGAGCAGTACTTC. Translated: CSAKKLAGPEQYF.

At least ten counts were recorded for this clonotype. The V gene is TRBV5-1, the J gene TRBJ2-1, with 9 bases fitting TRBD2. The CDR3 consists of 14 residues. V lost 4 bases to trimming and J lost 3 bases; unmatched junction nucleotides: 2. Germline-derived CDR1 and CDR2 are SGHRS and YFSETQ. CDR3 sequence reads: CASSRTSDYNEQFF. The CDR3 region has the DNA TGCGCCAGCAGCCGGACTAGCGACTACAATGAGCAGTTCTTC.

Many counts were recorded for this clonotype. The chain recombines TRBV6-1 with TRBJ2-5; D uncertain. Germline values: CDR1 MNHNS, CDR2 SASEGT. The CDR3 is made up of 13 amino acids. V was pared by 1 base and J by 5 bases, with 8 bases between. The CDR3 protein is CASSEGTRETQYF. CDR3 sequence (DNA): TGTGCCAGCAGTGAAGGAACTCGGGAGACCCAGTACTTC.

This rearrangement joins TRBV24-1 to TRBJ1-6, with D hard to call. Germline V gene data show CDR1 as KGHDR and CDR2 as SFDVKD. V dropped 3 bases and J dropped 14 bases, with 22 bases sitting between them. The CDR3 has 16 residues. The CDR3: CATSDSGGRRGFTLHF. In DNA form, the CDR3 reads TGTGCCACCAGTGATAGTGGCGGGAGACGAGGGTTCACCCTCCACTTT.

The chain links TRBV13 to TRBJ2-3; D unresolved. The CDR3 has 16 residues. With 5 bases removed from V and 5 bases from J, the gap between germline ends came to 20 bases. Germline V gene lookup returns CDR1 PRHDT and CDR2 FYEKMQ (reference sequence). CDR3 DNA: TGTGCCAGCAGCCAAGATACGGAAGCTTCCGGAGATACGCAGTATTTT. Translated: CASSQDTEASGDTQYF.

This clonotype was counted a single time. The junction and the germline gene differ at one end; a read error may be behind it. The V and J genes are TRBV3-1 and TRBJ2-6, with a weak D call TRBD1 (5 bases). The CDR3 extends over 19 amino acids. CDR1 and CDR2 (germline): LGHDT, YNNKEL (reference sequence). In DNA, the CDR3 is TGTGCCAGCGGCCAAGAACAGTTACCGGGTTCTGGGGCGGCCAACGTCCTGACTTTC. This sequence encodes CASGQEQLPGSGAANVLTF. The full variable domain, completed using reference TRBV3-1 and TRBJ2-6, is DTAVSQTPKYLVTQMGNDKSIKCEQNLGHDTMYWYKQDSKKFLKIMFSYNNKELIINETVPNRFSPKSPDKAHLNLHINSLELGDSAVYFCASGQEQLPGSGAANVLTFGAGSRLTVL.

In this sample, this clonotype turned up a few times. This may arise from a read error, as a much more abundant clone is one base away. The chain has TRBV20-1 and TRBJ2-1, with TRBD1 matching 7 bases. CDR3 length: 14 amino acids. CDR1 is DFQATT and CDR2 is SNEGSKA in the germline V gene (reference sequence). CDR3 in DNA: TGCAGTGCACAAACAGGGGCTTCCTACACTGAGCAGTTCTTC. This encodes CSAQTGASYTEQFF.

This clonotype was picked up many times. The rearrangement joins TRBV11-2 to TRBJ1-4; no clear D. The length of the CDR3 is 12 residues. Germline V gene lookup returns CDR1 SGHAT and CDR2 FQNNGV. Between the trimmed V and J ends, which lost 0 bases and 7 bases, there was a span of 3 bases. This CDR3 reads CASSLDSEKLFF. CDR3 DNA sequence: TGTGCCAGCAGCTTAGACTCTGAAAAACTGTTTTTT.

The V gene is TRBV10-3, the J gene TRBJ1-2; weak D call: TRBD1 (6 bases). The CDR3 length is 13 residues. Germline V CDR1 and CDR2: ENHRY, SYGVKD. Trimming stripped 6 bases from V and 5 bases from J, with 13 bases between. The CDR3 loop reads CAIRTGTNYGYTF. As DNA, the CDR3 is TGTGCCATCAGAACCGGGACAAATTATGGCTACACCTTC.

This clonotype was seen a handful of times. The rearrangement joins TRBV27 to TRBJ2-1; D uncertain. The CDR3 sequence is 13 residues long. Germline lookup yields CDR1 MNHEY and CDR2 SMNVEV (reference sequence). The V and J ends lost 3 bases and 8 bases respectively, with 11 bases between them. This CDR3 is CASSFRPGYEQFF. Written as DNA, the CDR3 is TGTGCCAGCAGTTTTCGACCCGGGTATGAGCAGTTCTTC.

The sample holds many counts of this clonotype. The V gene is TRBV25-1, the J gene TRBJ2-1, with 9 positions matching TRBD1. Per germline, CDR1 MGHDK and CDR2 SYGVNS. V trimming: 6 bases; J trimming: 8 bases; junction bases outside the gene matches: 11. The CDR3 loop spans 15 amino acids. DNA for the CDR3: TGTGCCAGCAGGCCCACCGGGACAGGGTTTCATGAGCAGTTCTTC. Translation: CASRPTGTGFHEQFF.

This CDR3 is CASRKRLAGGANEQFF. CDR3 coding DNA: TGTGCCAGCAGGAAACGACTAGCGGGAGGGGCAAATGAGCAGTTCTTC. V gene TRBV6-5 combines with J gene TRBJ2-1, with 14 bases that match TRBD2. The CDR3 has 16 residues. V dropped 6 bases and J dropped 7; count of bases not matched to a gene: 8. Germline CDR1 reads MNHEY; CDR2 reads SVGAGI.

This clonotype has at least ten counts. CDR3 DNA: TGCGCCAGCAGCTTAGGATTTACCCGGAACACCGGGGAGCTGTTTTTT. Its translation is CASSLGFTRNTGELFF. The rearrangement links TRBV5-1 to TRBJ2-2, with D uncertain. The germline V gene encodes CDR1 SGHRS and CDR2 YFSETQ. V lost 2 bases and J lost 1, with 12 bases in between. This CDR3 has 16 amino acids.

Note on this clonotype: Possible read error: a much larger clone is one base away. The chain couples TRBV5-8 to TRBJ2-3; no firm D call. Trimming shortened V by 1 base and J by 2 bases, and 8 bases separated the two germline ends. In germline, CDR1 is SGHTS, CDR2 YDEGEE. CDR3 size: 14 residues. CDR3 protein: CASSLWQATDTQYF. For the CDR3, the DNA is TGTGCCAGCAGCTTGTGGCAGGCCACAGATACGCAGTATTTT.

This clonotype has ten or more counts. The V call is TRBV29-1, the J call TRBJ2-5; weak D call: TRBD1 (6 bases). The CDR3 is 12 residues long. CDR1 and CDR2 (germline): SQVTM, ANQGSEA. The V and J ends lost 4 bases and 2 bases respectively, with 8 bases between them. CDR3 in amino acids: CSVADSQETQYF. In DNA form, the CDR3 reads TGCAGCGTTGCGGACAGTCAAGAGACCCAGTACTTC. Together with reference TRBV29-1 and TRBJ2-5, the CDR3 gives the full variable domain: SAVISQKPSRDICQRGTSLTIQCQVDSQVTMMFWYRQQPGQSLTLIATANQGSEATYESGFVIDKFPISRPNLTFSTLTVSNMSPEDSSIYLCSVADSQETQYFGPGTRLLVL.

This clonotype was counted ten times or more. V is TRBV27 and J is TRBJ2-5; 7 bases align to TRBD1. CDR3 length: 16 amino acids. Germline CDR1 reads MNHEY; CDR2 reads SMNVEV (reference sequence). With V trimmed by 5 bases and J by 1 base, 10 bases remained unmatched. CDR3 residues: CASSPTLQGLQETQYF. Here the CDR3 DNA reads TGTGCCAGCAGTCCTACCCTACAGGGGCTCCAAGAGACCCAGTACTTC.

As to this clonotype: Compared with germline, one end of the junction differs, possibly owing to a read error. V usage is TRBV6-4 and J usage is TRBJ2-6; 12 nucleotides align to TRBD1. The CDR3 runs to 19 residues. Germline loops: CDR1 MRHNA, CDR2 SNTAGT. The CDR3 sequence is CASSHSGQGAASGANVLTF. CDR3 nucleotide sequence: TGTGCCAGCAGTCACTCGGGACAGGGGGCTGCGTCTGGGGCCAACGTCCTGACTTTC.

The gene calls are TRBV27 and TRBJ2-1, with 9 positions matching TRBD2. Germline V gene data show CDR1 as MNHEY and CDR2 as SMNVEV (reference sequence). The CDR3 contains 14 residues. The V gene end was trimmed by 8 bases and the J gene end by 7 bases; junction bases not matched to a gene: 9. The CDR3 DNA reads TGTGCCAGCCAGGGGCTAGCGGGACTTAATGAGCAGTTCTTC. Translation gives CASQGLAGLNEQFF.

This clonotype occurred many times. The chain recombines TRBV19 with TRBJ1-2; D not certain. V was pared by 7 bases and J by 1 base, with 7 bases between. CDR1 LNHDA and CDR2 SQIVND come from the germline V gene (reference sequence). There are 12 residues in the CDR3. The CDR3 DNA follows: TGTGCCAGTAATGGGAATAACTATGGCTACACCTTC. Its translation: CASNGNNYGYTF. Drawing the rest from reference TRBV19 and TRBJ1-2, the complete variable domain is DGGITQSPKYLFRKEGQNVTLSCEQNLNHDAMYWYRQDPGQGLRLIYYSQIVNDFQKGDIAEGYSVSREKKESFPLTVTSAQKNPTAFYLCASNGNNYGYTFGSGTRLTVV.

The table lists this clonotype with many counts. The chain is built from TRBV7-2 and TRBJ2-5, with TRBD2 matching 9 bases. Germline V gene lookup returns CDR1 SGHTA and CDR2 FQGNSA. Trimming at V came to 5 bases and at J to 4 bases, leaving 8 bases not matched to a gene. The CDR3 extends over 15 amino acids. The CDR3 nucleotides are TGTGCCAGCAGCCGCGGGAGGGCCTGGGGAGAGACCCAGTACTTC. This gives the protein CASSRGRAWGETQYF.

This clonotype was recorded once. The V gene is TRBV7-1, the J gene TRBJ2-3; D is possibly TRBD1 or TRBD2 (5 bases each). TRBV7-1 is an ORF for which the function is uncertain. CDR3 length: 17 amino acids. V was pared by 11 bases and J by 2 bases, with 26 bases between. CDR3 amino acids: CAWTKGTSGGYTDTQYF. The CDR3 bases are TGTGCCTGGACCAAAGGGACCAGCGGAGGTTACACAGATACGCAGTATTTT.

Comments on this clonotype: This may arise from a read error, as a much more abundant clone is one base away. This sequence joins TRBV14 and TRBJ2-1; TRBD2 agrees at 8 bases. Germline assignment: CDR1 SGHDN and CDR2 FVKESK. The V segment lost 5 bases and the J segment 5 bases; nucleotides outside the gene matches: 11. The CDR3 runs to 16 residues. The CDR3 spells CASSSLGPAGDNEQFF. CDR3 coding DNA: TGTGCCAGCAGCAGTCTGGGACCAGCGGGGGACAATGAGCAGTTCTTC.

CDR3: CASRRGATNEKLFF. The CDR3 DNA reads as TGTGCCAGCAGGCGGGGGGCAACTAATGAAAAACTGTTTTTT. V is TRBV3-1 and J is TRBJ1-4, with D perhaps matching TRBD1 (5 bases). Trimming removed 6 bases at V and 0 bases at J, with 8 bases between. The CDR3 consists of 14 residues. The V gene's germline CDR1 is LGHDT and CDR2 YNNKEL (reference sequence).

As regards this clonotype: A much more abundant neighbour one base away suggests this may be a read error. The chain is built from TRBV12-3 or TRBV12-4 and TRBJ2-1; the match to TRBD2 covers 11 bases. V gave up 6 bases and J gave up 10 bases; unmatched junction bases: 11. This CDR3 has 15 residues. CDR3 nucleotides: TGTGCCAGCAGGGACACTAGCGGGAGCTTCGGCGAGCAGTTCTTC. It is translated as CASRDTSGSFGEQFF.

Worth noting for this clonotype: This could be a read error, since a much larger clone is one nucleotide away. The chain employs TRBV5-1 and TRBJ2-1; 11 bases align to TRBD2. The CDR3 loop spans 15 amino acids. The germline gives CDR1 SGHRS, CDR2 YFSETQ. CDR3 loop: CASSLGLAGRNGQFF. The CDR3 coding sequence is TGCGCCAGCAGCTTGGGACTAGCGGGGAGAAATGGGCAGTTCTTC. Full variable domain (rest looked up from reference TRBV5-1 and TRBJ2-1): KAGVTQTPRYLIKTRGQQVTLSCSPISGHRSVSWYQQTPGQGLQFLFEYFSETQRNKGNFPGRFSGRQFSNSRSEMNVSTLELGDSALYLCASSLGLAGRNGQFFGPGTRLTVL.

Ten or more counts support this clonotype. The V gene is TRBV7-2, the J gene TRBJ1-2; maybe TRBD1 (6 bases). V dropped 5 bases and J dropped 5 bases, with 15 bases sitting between them. The germline V gene has CDR1 SGHTA and CDR2 FQGNSA. The CDR3 consists of 14 residues. The DNA of the CDR3 is TGTGCCAGCAGCCGCCGGGACACACTTTATGGCTACACCTTC. Translated, it gives CASSRRDTLYGYTF.

This clonotype was observed many times. CDR3 residues: CSAIPSGRRQETQYF. The CDR3 DNA sequence: TGCAGTGCCATACCGAGCGGGAGACGACAAGAGACCCAGTACTTC. This rearrangement joins TRBV20-1 to TRBJ2-5; 8 bases agree with TRBD2. The length of the CDR3 is 15 residues. The germline V gene encodes CDR1 DFQATT and CDR2 SNEGSKA (reference sequence). Trimming took 6 bases from V and 2 from J; bases not matched to a gene: 11.